This T cell receptor beta chain came from a study of blood T cell repertoires in COVID-19 (dated by TCRdb to about 2020). For the study in its entirety: Samples from collaborators originated in the United States, Italy and Spain and spanned both the acute and convalescent phases of COVID-19. The material from the prospective study consisted of cDNA or gDNA derived from T cells, B-cell-depleted T cells, or PBMCs. Deeply sampled blood TCRbeta repertoires from subjects exposed to, actively infected with, or recovered from COVID-19 were included in the dataset. The repertoires were made available in a free public database intended to serve as a resource for research on the immune response to SARS-CoV-2. Samples were obtained from the ongoing ImmuneRACE study (first 160 participants) and from 1,254 subjects provided by 6 global collaborators. A de-identified subject ID, COVID-19 status, age in years and sex were almost always included in the sample metadata. Where HLA class I and class II types were available, the types were taken from metadata supplied by the sample provider, not from assay-based typing. What the authors observed across the whole study: Clinical and demographic metadata were provided uncurated, with the amount varying by source and participant.

V and J are truncated by 4 bases and 0 bases respectively, leaving an intervening sequence of 13 bases. CDR1 and CDR2, per the germline V gene, are SGHTA and FQGNSA. From its cysteine to its phenylalanine, the CDR3 spans 16 amino acids. Of all the DNA, just the CDR3 is kept, 48 bases in frame from base 1. The immunoSEQ Assay, a bias-controlled multiplex PCR, was used to amplify TCRbeta CDR3 regions from genomic DNA. In the paper's pipeline: Nucleated cell counts per sample were estimated from amplification of reference gene primers within the assay. To quantify the absolute abundance of each unique TCRbeta CDR3 rearrangement, sequence reads were collapsed and filtered. For each sample, productive Simpson clonality was calculated by taking the square root of Simpson's diversity index across productive rearrangements. The table comes from immuneACCESS by way of TCRdb, which keeps in-frame sequences with V and J called. Part of the clones is missing from these tables; in studies checked, under half for an unresolved V gene and the rest for unknown reasons. Clonal size and the V and J genes are those of that table, whereas D and trimming came from the DNA. Counted in this sample were more than 85,000 clones; roughly 84% of them appeared once. Under 7% of the sample is in the top ten clones.

As for this clone: Its antigen remains undetermined. Base qualities are missing; no much larger clone stands one base away.

The collaborating institutions used their own protocols to collect whole blood in K2EDTA tubes. Collaborator samples were shipped for TCRbeta analysis as frozen whole blood, isolated PBMCs, or DNA extracted from either sample type. The TCR originated in a woman aged 45 to 65 with acute or convalescent COVID-19. This sequence uses TRBV7-2 and TRBJ1-3; TRBD1 is possibly the D segment (6 matching bases). The sample taken for sequencing was peripheral blood. Here is the DNA: TGTGCCAGCAGCTCCCGGACAGCCGTCTCTGGAAACACCATATATTTT. It specifies CASSSRTAVSGNTIYF.